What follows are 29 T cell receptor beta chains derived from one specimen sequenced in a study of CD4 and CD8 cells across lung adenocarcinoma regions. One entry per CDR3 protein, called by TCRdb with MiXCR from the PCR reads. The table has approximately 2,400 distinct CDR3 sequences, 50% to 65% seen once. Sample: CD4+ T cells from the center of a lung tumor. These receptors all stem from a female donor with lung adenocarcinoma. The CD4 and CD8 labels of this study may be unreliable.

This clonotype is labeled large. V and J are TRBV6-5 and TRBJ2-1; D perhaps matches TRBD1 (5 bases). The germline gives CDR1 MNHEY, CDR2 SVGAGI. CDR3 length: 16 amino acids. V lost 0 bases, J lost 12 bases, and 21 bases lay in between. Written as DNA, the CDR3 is TGTGCCAGCAGTTACTCGACAGCCGACTTCGAACGTTGGCAGTTCTTC. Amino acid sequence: CASSYSTADFERWQFF.

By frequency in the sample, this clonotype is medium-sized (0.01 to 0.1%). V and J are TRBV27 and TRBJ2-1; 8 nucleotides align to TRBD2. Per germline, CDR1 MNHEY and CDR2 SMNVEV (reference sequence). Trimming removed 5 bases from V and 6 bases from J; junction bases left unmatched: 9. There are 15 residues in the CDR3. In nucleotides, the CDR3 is TGTGCCAGCAGTATACCGGGACTAGGTTTCAATGAGCAGTTCTTC. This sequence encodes CASSIPGLGFNEQFF.

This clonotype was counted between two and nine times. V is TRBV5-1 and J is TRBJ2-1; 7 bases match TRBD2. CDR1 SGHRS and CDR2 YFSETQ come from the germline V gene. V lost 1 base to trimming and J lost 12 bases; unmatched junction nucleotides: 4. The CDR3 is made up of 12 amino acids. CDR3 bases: TGCGCCAGCAGCTTGAGGGAGGGGTGGCAGTTCTTC. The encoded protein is CASSLREGWQFF.

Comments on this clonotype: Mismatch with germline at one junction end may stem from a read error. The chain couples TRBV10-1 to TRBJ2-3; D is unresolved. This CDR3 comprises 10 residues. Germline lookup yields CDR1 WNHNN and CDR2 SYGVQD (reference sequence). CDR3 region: CASAKETQYF. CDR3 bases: TGCGCCAGCGCCAAGGAGACCCAGTACTTT.

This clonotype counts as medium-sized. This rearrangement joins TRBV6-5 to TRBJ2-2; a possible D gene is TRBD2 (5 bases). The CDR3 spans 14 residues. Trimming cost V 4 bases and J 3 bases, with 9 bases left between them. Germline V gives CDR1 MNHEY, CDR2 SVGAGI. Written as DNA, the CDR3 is TGTGCCAGCAGTTTACGGCGGGACACCGGGGAGCTGTTTTTT. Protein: CASSLRRDTGELFF.

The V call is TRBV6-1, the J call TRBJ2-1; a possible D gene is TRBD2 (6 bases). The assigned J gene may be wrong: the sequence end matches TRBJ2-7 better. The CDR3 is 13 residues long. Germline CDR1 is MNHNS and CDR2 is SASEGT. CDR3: CASIRAGSYEQYF. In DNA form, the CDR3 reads TGTGCCAGTATCAGGGCGGGGTCCTACGAGCAGTACTTC.

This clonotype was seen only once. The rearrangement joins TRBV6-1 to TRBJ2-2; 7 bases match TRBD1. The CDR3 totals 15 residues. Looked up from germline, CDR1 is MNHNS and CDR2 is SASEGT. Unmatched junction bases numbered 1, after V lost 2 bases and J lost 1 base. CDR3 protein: CASSERTGNTGELFF. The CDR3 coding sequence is TGTGCCAGCAGTGAAAGGACAGGGAACACCGGGGAGCTGTTTTTT.

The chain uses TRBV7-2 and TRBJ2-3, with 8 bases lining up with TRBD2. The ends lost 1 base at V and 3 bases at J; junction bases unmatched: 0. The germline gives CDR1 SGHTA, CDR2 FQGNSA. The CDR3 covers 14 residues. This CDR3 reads CASSLERGTDTQYF. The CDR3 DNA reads TGTGCCAGCAGCTTAGAGCGGGGGACAGATACGCAGTATTTT.

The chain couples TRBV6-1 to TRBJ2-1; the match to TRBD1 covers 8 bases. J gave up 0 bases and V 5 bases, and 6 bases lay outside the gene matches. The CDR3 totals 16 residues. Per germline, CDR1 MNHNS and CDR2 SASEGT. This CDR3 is CASSKTGGLSYNEQFF. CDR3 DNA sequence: TGTGCCAGCAGTAAAACAGGGGGTCTCTCCTACAATGAGCAGTTCTTC.

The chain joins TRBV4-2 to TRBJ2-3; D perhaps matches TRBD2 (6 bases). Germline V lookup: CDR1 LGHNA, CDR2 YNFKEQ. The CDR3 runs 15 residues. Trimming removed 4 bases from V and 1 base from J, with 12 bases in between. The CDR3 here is CASSPRLEGTDTQYF. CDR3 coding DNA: TGTGCCAGCAGCCCCCGACTAGAGGGCACAGATACGCAGTATTTT.

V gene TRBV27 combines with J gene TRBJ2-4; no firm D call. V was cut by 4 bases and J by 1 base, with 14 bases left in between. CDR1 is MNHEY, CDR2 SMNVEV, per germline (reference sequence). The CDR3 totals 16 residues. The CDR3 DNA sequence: TGTGCCAGCAGTTACCCGGGTGGGTTGGCCAAAAACATTCAGTACTTC. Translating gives CASSYPGGLAKNIQYF.

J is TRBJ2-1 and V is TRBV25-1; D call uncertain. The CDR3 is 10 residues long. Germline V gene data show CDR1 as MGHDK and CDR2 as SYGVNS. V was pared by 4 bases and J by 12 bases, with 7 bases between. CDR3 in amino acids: CASSGSRQFF. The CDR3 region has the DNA TGTGCCAGCAGTGGTTCGAGGCAGTTCTTC.

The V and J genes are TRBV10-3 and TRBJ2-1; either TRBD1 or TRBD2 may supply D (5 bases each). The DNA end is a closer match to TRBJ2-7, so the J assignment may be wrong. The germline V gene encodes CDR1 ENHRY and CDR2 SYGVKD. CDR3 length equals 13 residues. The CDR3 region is CATRRGEFYEQYF. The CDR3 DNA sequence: TGTGCCACCAGGCGAGGGGAATTCTACGAGCAGTACTTC.

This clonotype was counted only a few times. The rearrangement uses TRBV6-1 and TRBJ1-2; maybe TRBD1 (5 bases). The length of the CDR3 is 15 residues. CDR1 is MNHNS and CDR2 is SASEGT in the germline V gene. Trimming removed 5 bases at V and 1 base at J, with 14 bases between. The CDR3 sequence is CASSPGTDFNYGYTF. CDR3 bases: TGTGCCAGCAGTCCCGGGACCGACTTTAACTATGGCTACACCTTC.

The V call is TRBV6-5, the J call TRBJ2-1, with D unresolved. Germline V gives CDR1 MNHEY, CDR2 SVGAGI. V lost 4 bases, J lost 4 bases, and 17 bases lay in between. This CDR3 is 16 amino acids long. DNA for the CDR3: TGTGCCAGCAGTTCAACCGAAAGCGACCCATACAATGAGCAGTTCTTC. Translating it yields CASSSTESDPYNEQFF.

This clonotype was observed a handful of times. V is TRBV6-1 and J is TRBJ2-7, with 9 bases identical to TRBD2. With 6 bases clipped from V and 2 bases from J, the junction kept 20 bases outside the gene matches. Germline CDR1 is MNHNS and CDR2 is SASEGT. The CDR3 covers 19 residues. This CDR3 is CASRSGPSGMLGGPYEQYF. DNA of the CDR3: TGTGCCAGCAGGTCGGGCCCTAGCGGGATGTTAGGCGGACCCTACGAGCAGTACTTC.

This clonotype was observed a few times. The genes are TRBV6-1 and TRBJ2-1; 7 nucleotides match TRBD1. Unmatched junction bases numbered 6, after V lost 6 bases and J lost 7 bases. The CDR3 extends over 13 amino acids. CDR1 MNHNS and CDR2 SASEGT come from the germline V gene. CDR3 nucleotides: TGTGCCAGCAGATCTACAGGGGTTAATGAGCAGTTCTTC. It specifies CASRSTGVNEQFF.

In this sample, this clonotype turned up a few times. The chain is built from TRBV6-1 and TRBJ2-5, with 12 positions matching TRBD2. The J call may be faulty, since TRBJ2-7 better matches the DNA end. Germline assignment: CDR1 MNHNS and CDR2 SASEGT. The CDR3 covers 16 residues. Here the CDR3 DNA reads TGTGCCAGCAGTGAAGGGTCTAGCGGGAGGGCTGGCGAGCAGTACTTC. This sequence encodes CASSEGSSGRAGEQYF.

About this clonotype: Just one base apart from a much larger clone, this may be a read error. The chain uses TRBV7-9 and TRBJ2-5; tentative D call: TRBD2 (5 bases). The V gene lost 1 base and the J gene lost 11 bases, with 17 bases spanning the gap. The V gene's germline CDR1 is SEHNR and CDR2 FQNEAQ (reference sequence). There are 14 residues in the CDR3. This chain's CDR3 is CASSLGENYNEQYF. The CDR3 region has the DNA TGTGCCAGCAGCTTAGGGGAGAACTACAATGAGCAGTACTTC.

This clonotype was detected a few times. CDR3 region: CASSVSAEPTDTQYF. DNA for the CDR3: TGTGCCAGCAGTGTATCAGCGGAACCCACAGATACGCAGTATTTT. This sequence joins TRBV6-4 and TRBJ2-3, with a weak D call TRBD2 (5 bases). CDR1 and CDR2 (germline): MRHNA, SNTAGT. Trimming left V 4 bases short and J 2 bases short, with 13 bases between. The CDR3 extends over 15 amino acids.

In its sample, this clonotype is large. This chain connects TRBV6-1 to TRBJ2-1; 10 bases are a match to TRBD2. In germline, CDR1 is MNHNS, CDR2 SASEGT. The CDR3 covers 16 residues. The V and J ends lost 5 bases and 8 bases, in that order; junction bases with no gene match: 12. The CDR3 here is CASSRGSSGGLDEQFF. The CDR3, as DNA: TGTGCCAGCAGTCGGGGCTCTAGCGGGGGATTGGATGAGCAGTTCTTC.

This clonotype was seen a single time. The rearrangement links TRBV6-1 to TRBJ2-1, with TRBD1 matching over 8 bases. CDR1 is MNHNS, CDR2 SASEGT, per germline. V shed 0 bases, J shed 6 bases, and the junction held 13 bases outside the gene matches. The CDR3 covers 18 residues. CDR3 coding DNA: TGTGCCAGCAGTGAAGCGCTTCCTGGACAGGGTTTCCTCAATGAGCAGTTCTTC. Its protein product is CASSEALPGQGFLNEQFF.

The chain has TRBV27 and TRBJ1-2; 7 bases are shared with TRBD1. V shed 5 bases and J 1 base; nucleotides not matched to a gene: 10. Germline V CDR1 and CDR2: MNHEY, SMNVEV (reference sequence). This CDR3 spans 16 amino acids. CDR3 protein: CASSLDRAGGNYGYTF. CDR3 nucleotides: TGTGCCAGCAGTCTAGACAGGGCGGGTGGTAACTATGGCTACACCTTC.

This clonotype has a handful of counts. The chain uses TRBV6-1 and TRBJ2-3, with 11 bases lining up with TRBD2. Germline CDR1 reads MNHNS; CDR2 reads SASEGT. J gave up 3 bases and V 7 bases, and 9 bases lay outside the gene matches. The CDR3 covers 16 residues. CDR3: CASNRVIAGGTDTQYF. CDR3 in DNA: TGTGCCAGCAACCGTGTGATAGCGGGAGGGACAGATACGCAGTATTTT.

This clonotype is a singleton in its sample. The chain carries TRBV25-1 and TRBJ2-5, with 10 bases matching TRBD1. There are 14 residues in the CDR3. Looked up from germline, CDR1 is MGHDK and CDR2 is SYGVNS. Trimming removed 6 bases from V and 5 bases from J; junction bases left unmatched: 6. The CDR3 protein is CASRPDRGIETQYF. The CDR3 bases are TGTGCCAGCAGACCGGACAGGGGGATCGAGACCCAGTACTTC.

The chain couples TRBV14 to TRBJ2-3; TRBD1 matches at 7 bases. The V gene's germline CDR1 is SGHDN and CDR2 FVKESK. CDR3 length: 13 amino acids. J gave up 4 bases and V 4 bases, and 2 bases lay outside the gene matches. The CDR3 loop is CASSRTGADTQYF. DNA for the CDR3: TGTGCCAGCAGCCGTACAGGGGCAGATACGCAGTATTTT.

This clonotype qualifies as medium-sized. The CDR3 here is CASSEIGGANVLTF. CDR3 DNA: TGTGCCAGCAGTGAAATTGGGGGGGCCAACGTCCTGACTTTC. The gene calls are TRBV6-1 and TRBJ2-6; D remains ambiguous. Germline assignment: CDR1 MNHNS and CDR2 SASEGT. Trimming cost V 2 bases and J 4 bases, with 6 bases left between them. The CDR3 is made up of 14 amino acids.

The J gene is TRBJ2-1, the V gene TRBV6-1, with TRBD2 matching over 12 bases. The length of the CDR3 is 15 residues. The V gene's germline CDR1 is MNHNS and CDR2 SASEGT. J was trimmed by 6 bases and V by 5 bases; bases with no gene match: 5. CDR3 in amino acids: CASSTLAGGLNEQFF. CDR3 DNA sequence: TGTGCCAGCAGTACACTAGCGGGAGGCCTCAATGAGCAGTTCTTC.

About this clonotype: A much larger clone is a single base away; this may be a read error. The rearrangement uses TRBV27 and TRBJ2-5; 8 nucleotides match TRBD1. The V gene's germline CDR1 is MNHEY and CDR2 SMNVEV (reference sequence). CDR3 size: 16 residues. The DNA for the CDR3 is TGTGCCAGCAGTACTACAGGGGGAGCGTACCACGAGACCCAGTACTTC. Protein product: CASSTTGGAYHETQYF.